Following are 23 T cell receptor beta chains from one sample sequenced in a study of blood T cell repertoires in COVID-19. Repertoires were generated with immunoSEQ multiplex PCR, while TCRdb's copy carries only in-frame clones and drops some. The top ten clones hold about 9% of a sample with 45,000 to 55,000 clones, 68% of them seen once. Material for sequencing was peripheral blood. Receptor source: a woman in her 70s with acute or convalescent COVID-19.

The chain combines TRBV4-3 with TRBJ2-7; 7 bases are shared with TRBD2. Germline V gene lookup returns CDR1 LGHNA and CDR2 YSLEER. V gave up 0 bases and J gave up 0 bases; unmatched junction bases: 5. The CDR3 covers 16 residues. The CDR3 DNA follows: TGCGCCAGCAGCCAAGATATCGGGGGGAGCTCCTACGAGCAGTACTTC. Protein sequence: CASSQDIGGSSYEQYF.

Only a few counts were recorded for this clone. V is TRBV28 and J is TRBJ2-6; D is uncertain. V gave up 6 bases and J gave up 0 bases, with 12 bases separating them. Looked up from germline, CDR1 is MDHEN and CDR2 is SYDVKM. CDR3 length equals 16 residues. CDR3 nucleotides: TGTGCCAGCAGCGTCAAGACTTACTCTGGGGCCAACGTCCTGACTTTC. It is translated as CASSVKTYSGANVLTF.

The V call is TRBV7-3, the J call TRBJ1-1; D perhaps matches TRBD1 (6 bases). Germline CDR1 and CDR2: SGHTA and FQGTGA. The CDR3 is 14 residues long. V was pared by 5 bases and J by 3 bases, with 13 bases between. CDR3 region: CASSGGSLDTEAFF. Written as DNA, the CDR3 is TGTGCCAGCAGCGGGGGCTCTCTAGACACTGAAGCTTTCTTT.

This clone was recorded a few times. The chain couples TRBV19 to TRBJ1-5, with TRBD1 identical over 7 bases. The germline CDR1 and CDR2 sequences are LNHDA and SQIVND (reference sequence). This CDR3 is 13 amino acids long. In DNA form, the CDR3 reads TGTGGGACGGGACAGTATAGCAATCAGCCCCAGCATTTT. It specifies CGTGQYSNQPQHF.

The gene calls are TRBV11-2 and TRBJ2-1; D is perhaps TRBD2 (5 bases). CDR1 SGHAT and CDR2 FQNNGV come from the germline V gene. V dropped 0 bases and J dropped 9 bases, with 12 bases sitting between them. This CDR3 has 14 residues. This CDR3 is CASSLELDRPEQFF. The CDR3 nucleotides read TGTGCCAGCAGCTTAGAACTAGATAGGCCTGAGCAGTTCTTC.

The V and J genes are TRBV3-1 (or the pseudogene TRBV3-2) and TRBJ2-3, with 10 bases lining up with TRBD2. Germline CDR1 is LGHDT and CDR2 is YNNKEL (reference sequence). V lost 0 bases, J lost 1 base, and 7 bases stayed unmatched. This CDR3 is built from 18 residues. The DNA for the CDR3 is TGTGCCAGCAGCCAAGATCAAAAGCGGGAGGGCCGCACAGATACGCAGTATTTT. This translates into CASSQDQKREGRTDTQYF.

CDR3: CASEQDRQLNEKLFF. The CDR3 region has the DNA TGTGCCAGCGAACAAGATCGACAGCTTAATGAAAAACTGTTTTTT. The gene calls are TRBV2 and TRBJ1-4; TRBD1 might be the D (5 bases). The CDR3 totals 15 residues. Germline values: CDR1 SNHLY, CDR2 FYNNEI. V dropped 8 bases and J dropped 4 bases, with 17 bases sitting between them. Full variable domain (missing parts from reference TRBV2 and TRBJ1-4): EPEVTQTPSHQVTQMGQEVILRCVPISNHLYFYWYRQILGQKVEFLVSFYNNEISEKSEIFDDQFSVERPDGSNFTLKIRSTKLEDSAMYFCASEQDRQLNEKLFFGSGTQLSVL.

The table lists this clone with a count of one. The chain has TRBV30 and TRBJ2-5, with 9 bases fitting TRBD1. V trimming: 1 base; J trimming: 3 bases; junction bases outside the gene matches: 18. Germline CDR1 and CDR2: GTSNPN and SVGIG (reference sequence). The CDR3 is 19 residues long. CDR3 bases: TGTGCCTGGAGTGCGGGACAGGGTGTGAGGACCCGCAGCGAAGAGACCCAGTACTTC. Translating gives CAWSAGQGVRTRSEETQYF. Combining the CDR3 with reference TRBV30 and TRBJ2-5 gives the whole variable domain SQTIHQWPATLVQPVGSPLSLECTVEGTSNPNLYWYRQAAGRGLQLLFYSVGIGQISSEVPQNLSASRPQDRQFILSSKKLLLSDSGFYLCAWSAGQGVRTRSEETQYFGPGTRLLVL.

V gene TRBV5-6 combines with J gene TRBJ2-2; TRBD2 matches at 11 bases. The V and J ends lost 0 bases and 6 bases, in that order; junction bases with no gene match: 4. Germline values: CDR1 SGHDT, CDR2 YYEEEE. There are 16 residues in the CDR3. The CDR3 nucleotides are TGTGCCAGCAGCTTGGGTGCTAGCGGGAGGTCCGGGGAGCTGTTTTTT. Translation gives CASSLGASGRSGELFF.

V gene TRBV29-1 combines with J gene TRBJ2-1; a possible D gene is TRBD2 (6 bases). The CDR3 runs 14 residues. Germline CDR1 SQVTM, CDR2 ANQGSEA. Trimming pared 6 bases from V and 0 bases from J, leaving 12 bases between. The DNA of the CDR3 is TGCAGCGTAGGGAGGACACTCTCCTACAATGAGCAGTTCTTC. As protein: CSVGRTLSYNEQFF.

This chain joins TRBV9 and TRBJ2-1, with TRBD2 identical over 8 bases. From germline, CDR1 is SGDLS and CDR2 YYNGEE. The CDR3 consists of 16 residues. V lost 0 bases, J lost 7 bases, and 9 bases stayed unmatched. The CDR3 DNA sequence: TGTGCCAGCAGCGTAGTTCCGGGAGGGTCCGGGAATGAGCAGTTCTTC. Translating gives CASSVVPGGSGNEQFF.

This clone is medium-sized by share. The chain uses TRBV11-3 and TRBJ2-6; the D is unclear. V shed 3 bases and J shed 2 bases, with 5 bases lying between them. The germline CDR1 and CDR2 sequences are SGHNT and YENEEA. The CDR3 covers 14 residues. This chain's CDR3 is CASSFGAGANVLTF. The CDR3 coding sequence is TGTGCCAGCAGCTTTGGAGCTGGGGCCAACGTCCTGACTTTC.

This sequence joins TRBV19 and TRBJ1-5, with a possible D match to TRBD1 (5 bases). From germline, CDR1 is LNHDA and CDR2 SQIVND (reference sequence). With 7 bases removed from V and 2 bases from J, the gap between germline ends came to 18 bases. The CDR3 length is 16 residues. The CDR3 sequence is CASTLNAGGGNQPQHF. Here the CDR3 DNA reads TGTGCCAGTACTCTTAACGCCGGAGGGGGCAATCAGCCCCAGCATTTT. Full variable domain (outside the CDR3, taken from reference TRBV19 and TRBJ1-5): DGGITQSPKYLFRKEGQNVTLSCEQNLNHDAMYWYRQDPGQGLRLIYYSQIVNDFQKGDIAEGYSVSREKKESFPLTVTSAQKNPTAFYLCASTLNAGGGNQPQHFGDGTRLSIL.

The chain employs TRBV4-2 and TRBJ1-2; no reliable D call. Germline-derived CDR1 and CDR2 are LGHNA and YNFKEQ. The CDR3 has 14 residues. V was cut by 6 bases and J by 0 bases, with 11 bases left in between. Here the CDR3 DNA reads TGTGCCAGCAGGGGCCGGGGAGCTAACTATGGCTACACCTTC. Translation: CASRGRGANYGYTF.

The sample holds a few counts of this clone. V is TRBV6-5 and J is TRBJ1-2; maybe TRBD1 (5 bases). Trimming shortened V by 0 bases and J by 6 bases, and 8 bases separated the two germline ends. From germline, CDR1 is MNHEY and CDR2 SVGAGI. This CDR3 is 13 amino acids long. The CDR3 spells CASSYSKGDGYTF. CDR3 nucleotide sequence: TGTGCCAGCAGTTACTCGAAAGGGGATGGCTACACCTTC.

The chain employs TRBV14 and TRBJ1-2; a possible D gene is TRBD1 (6 bases). The CDR3 has 17 residues. Germline-derived CDR1 and CDR2 are SGHDN and FVKESK. V was trimmed by 4 bases and J by 0 bases, leaving 18 bases between them. CDR3 nucleotides: TGTGCCAGCAGCCCTTACCGGGGGGCTACTGCTAACTATGGCTACACCTTC. It yields the protein CASSPYRGATANYGYTF.

The chain joins TRBV7-8 to TRBJ2-7; D is unclear. Trimming pared 5 bases from V and 0 bases from J, leaving 8 bases between. The CDR3 extends over 13 amino acids. Germline V gene data show CDR1 as SGHVS and CDR2 as FQNEAQ. This chain's CDR3 is CASSPSRSYEQYF. The CDR3 bases are TGTGCCAGCAGCCCGTCCCGCTCCTACGAGCAGTACTTC.

About this clone itself: Other DNA sequences in the sample encode the same CDR3. This chain links TRBV7-9 with TRBJ2-5; D is perhaps TRBD2 (7 bases). Trimming took off 3 bases at V and 2 bases at J, with 16 bases between the two ends. This CDR3 comprises 16 residues. Germline V gene sequence: CDR1 SEHNR, CDR2 FQNEAQ (reference sequence). CDR3 amino acids: CASSLVGRGAQETQYF. In DNA form, the CDR3 reads TGTGCCAGCAGCTTGGTGGGGAGGGGGGCGCAAGAGACCCAGTACTTC.

The chain joins TRBV30 to TRBJ2-3; D is unresolved. CDR1 is GTSNPN and CDR2 is SVGIG in the germline V gene (reference sequence). The CDR3 extends over 14 amino acids. The germline V and J ends were trimmed by 3 bases and 2 bases, with 12 bases remaining between them. The CDR3 protein is CAWRKFELTDTQYF. In DNA, the CDR3 is TGTGCCTGGAGAAAATTTGAGCTCACAGATACGCAGTATTTT.

The chain couples TRBV9 to TRBJ2-4; 10 positions agree with TRBD2. The CDR3 covers 16 residues. With 3 bases clipped from V and 4 bases from J, the junction kept 7 bases outside the gene matches. Looked up from germline, CDR1 is SGDLS and CDR2 is YYNGEE. The CDR3 DNA sequence: TGTGCCAGCAGCGCCCTGAGCGGGGGGGCTAAAAACATTCAGTACTTC. Protein sequence: CASSALSGGAKNIQYF.

The chain links TRBV10-3 to TRBJ2-1; the match to TRBD1 covers 8 bases. Per germline, CDR1 ENHRY and CDR2 SYGVKD. This CDR3 comprises 13 residues. The V gene end was trimmed by 3 bases and the J gene end by 9 bases; junction bases not matched to a gene: 4. Here the CDR3 reads CAISELQGGEQFF. CDR3 nucleotide sequence: TGTGCCATCAGTGAACTACAGGGGGGTGAGCAGTTCTTC.

In its sample, this clone was seen a few times. The chain recombines TRBV29-1 with TRBJ2-7; maybe TRBD1 (8 bases). CDR3 length: 13 amino acids. The germline V gene has CDR1 SQVTM and CDR2 ANQGSEA. Trimming cost V 6 bases and J 4 bases, with 16 bases left between them. CDR3 coding DNA: TGCAGCGTCTCAACAGGGGGAGGGTACGAGCAGTACTTC. Protein product: CSVSTGGGYEQYF.

The rearrangement uses TRBV5-1 and TRBJ2-2, with a possible D match to TRBD1 (6 bases). The CDR3 is 15 amino acids. Germline V lookup: CDR1 SGHRS, CDR2 YFSETQ. The V end was cut by 1 base, the J end by 2 bases, with 9 bases between. The CDR3 spells CASSLRGGNTGELFF. The CDR3 nucleotides read TGCGCCAGCAGCTTGCGAGGGGGTAACACCGGGGAGCTGTTTTTT.